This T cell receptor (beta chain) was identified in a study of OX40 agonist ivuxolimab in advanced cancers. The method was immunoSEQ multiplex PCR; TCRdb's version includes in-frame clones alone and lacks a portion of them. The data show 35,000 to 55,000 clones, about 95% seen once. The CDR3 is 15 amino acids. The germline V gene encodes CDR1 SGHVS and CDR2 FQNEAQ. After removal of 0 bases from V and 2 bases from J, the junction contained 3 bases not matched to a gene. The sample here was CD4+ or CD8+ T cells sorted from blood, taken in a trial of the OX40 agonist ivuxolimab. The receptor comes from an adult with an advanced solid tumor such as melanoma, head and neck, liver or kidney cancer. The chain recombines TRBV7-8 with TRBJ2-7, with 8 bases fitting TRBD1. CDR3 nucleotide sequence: TGTGCCAGCAGCTTAGCAACAGGGGGAACCTACGAGCAGTACTTC. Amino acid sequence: CASSLATGGTYEQYF.